This TCR beta chain was obtained from a study of T cell changes during pregnancy in multiple sclerosis. The germline V gene encodes CDR1 SGHNT and CDR2 YENEEA. V lost 1 base, J lost 2 bases, and 6 bases lay in between. The CDR3 has 13 residues. The data were produced by immunoSEQ multiplex PCR, yet TCRdb's version contains in-frame clones alone and is incomplete. The sample gives under 60,000 clones, about 92% of which show up once; approximately 0.64% is in the top ten. This clonotype was sampled from a female donor with multiple sclerosis, enrolled in a pregnancy study. The chain is built from TRBV11-3 and TRBJ2-7; D might be TRBD1 (6 bases). Sequenced here: CD4+ T cells from peripheral blood mononuclear cells, sampled after pregnancy. The CDR3 region is CASSLAGAYEQYF. The CDR3 DNA is TGTGCCAGCAGCTTAGCAGGGGCCTACGAGCAGTACTTC.